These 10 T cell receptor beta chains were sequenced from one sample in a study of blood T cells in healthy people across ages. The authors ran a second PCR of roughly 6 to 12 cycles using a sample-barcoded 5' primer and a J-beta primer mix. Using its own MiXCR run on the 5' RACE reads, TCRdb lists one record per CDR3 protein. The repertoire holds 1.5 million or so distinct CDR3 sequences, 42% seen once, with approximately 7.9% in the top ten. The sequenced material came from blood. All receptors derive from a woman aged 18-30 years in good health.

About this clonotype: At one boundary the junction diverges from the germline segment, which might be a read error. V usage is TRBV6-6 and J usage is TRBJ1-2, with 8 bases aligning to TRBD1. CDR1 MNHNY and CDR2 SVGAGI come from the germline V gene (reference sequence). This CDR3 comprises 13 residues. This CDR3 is CTSSRQGIDGYTF. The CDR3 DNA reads TGTACCAGCAGTCGACAGGGGATTGATGGCTACACCTTC.

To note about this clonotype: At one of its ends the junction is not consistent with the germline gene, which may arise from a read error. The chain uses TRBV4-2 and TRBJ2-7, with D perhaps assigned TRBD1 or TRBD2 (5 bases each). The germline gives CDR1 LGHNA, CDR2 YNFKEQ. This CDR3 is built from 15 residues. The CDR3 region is CATSTASTGPYEQYF. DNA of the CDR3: TGTGCCACCAGCACCGCTAGCACAGGTCCCTACGAGCAGTACTTC.

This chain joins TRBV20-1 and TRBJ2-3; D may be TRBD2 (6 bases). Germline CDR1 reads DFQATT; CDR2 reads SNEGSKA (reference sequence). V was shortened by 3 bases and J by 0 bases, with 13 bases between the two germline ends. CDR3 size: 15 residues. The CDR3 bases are TGCAGTGCTAGGGGGGGTACTAGTAGCACAGATACGCAGTATTTT. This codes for CSARGGTSSTDTQYF.

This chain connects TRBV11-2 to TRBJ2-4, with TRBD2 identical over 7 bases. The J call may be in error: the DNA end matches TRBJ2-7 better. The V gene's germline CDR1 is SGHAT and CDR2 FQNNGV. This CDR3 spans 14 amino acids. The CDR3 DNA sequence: TGTGCCAGCAGCGTGGGACTACCGCGCTACGAGCAGTACTTC. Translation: CASSVGLPRYEQYF.

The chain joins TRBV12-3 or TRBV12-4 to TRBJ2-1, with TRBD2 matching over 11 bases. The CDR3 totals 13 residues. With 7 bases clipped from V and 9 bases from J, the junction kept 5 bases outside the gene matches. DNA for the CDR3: TGTGCCAGCACAACTAGCGGGGGTTTTGAGCAGTTCTTC. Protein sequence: CASTTSGGFEQFF.

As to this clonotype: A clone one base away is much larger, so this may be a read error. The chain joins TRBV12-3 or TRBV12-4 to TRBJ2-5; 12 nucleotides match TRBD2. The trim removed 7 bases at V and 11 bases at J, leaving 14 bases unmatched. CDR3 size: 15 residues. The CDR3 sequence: CASTQGLAGVSEQYF. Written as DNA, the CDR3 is TGTGCCAGCACCCAGGGACTAGCGGGTGTCAGTGAGCAGTACTTC.

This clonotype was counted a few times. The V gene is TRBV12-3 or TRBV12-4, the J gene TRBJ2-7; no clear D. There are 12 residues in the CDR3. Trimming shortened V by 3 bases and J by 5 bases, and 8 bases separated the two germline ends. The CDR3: CASSLGSDEQYF. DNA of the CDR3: TGTGCCAGCAGTTTGGGTTCGGACGAGCAGTACTTC.

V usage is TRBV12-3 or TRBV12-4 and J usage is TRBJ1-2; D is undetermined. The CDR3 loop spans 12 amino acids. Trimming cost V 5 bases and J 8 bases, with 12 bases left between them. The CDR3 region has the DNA TGTGCCAGCAGTCTAGTGGACGGCGGCTACACCTTC. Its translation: CASSLVDGGYTF.

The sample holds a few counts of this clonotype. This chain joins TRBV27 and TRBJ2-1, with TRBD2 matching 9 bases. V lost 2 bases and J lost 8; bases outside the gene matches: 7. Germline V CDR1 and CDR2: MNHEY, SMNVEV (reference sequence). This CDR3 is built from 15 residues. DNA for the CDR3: TGTGCCAGCAGTTTAGCGGGGGGGCCGGGCGATGAGCAGTTCTTC. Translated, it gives CASSLAGGPGDEQFF.

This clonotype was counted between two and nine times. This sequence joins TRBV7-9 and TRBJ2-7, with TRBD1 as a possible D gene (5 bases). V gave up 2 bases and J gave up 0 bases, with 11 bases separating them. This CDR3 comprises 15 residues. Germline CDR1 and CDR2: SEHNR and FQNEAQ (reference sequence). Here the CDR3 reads CASSLPDSYSYEQYF. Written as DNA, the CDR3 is TGTGCCAGCAGCTTACCTGACAGCTACTCCTACGAGCAGTACTTC.